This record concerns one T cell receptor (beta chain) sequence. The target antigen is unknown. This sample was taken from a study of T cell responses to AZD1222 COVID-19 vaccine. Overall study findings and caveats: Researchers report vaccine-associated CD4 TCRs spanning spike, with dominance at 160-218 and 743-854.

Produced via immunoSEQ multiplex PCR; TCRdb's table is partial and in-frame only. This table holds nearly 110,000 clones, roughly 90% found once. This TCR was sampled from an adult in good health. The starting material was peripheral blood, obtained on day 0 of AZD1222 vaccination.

The DNA for the CDR3 is TGTGCCATCAGTGATGGCGGGGCCTCGAACACCGGGGAGCTGTTTTTT. It encodes CAISDGGASNTGELFF. The rearrangement uses TRBV10-3 and TRBJ2-2; maybe TRBD2 (6 bases). Looked up from germline, CDR1 is ENHRY and CDR2 is SYGVKD. The CDR3 has 16 residues. V shed 3 bases and J shed 0 bases, with 11 bases lying between them.